The clone carrying this TCR beta chain was detected ten times or more. V gave up 7 bases and J gave up 3 bases, with 12 bases separating them. CDR1 and CDR2 from the germline V gene are MNHEY and SMNVEV (reference sequence). CDR3 length: 13 residues. The data belong to a study of T-cell reconstitution after alpha-beta-depleted transplantation in children. TCRbeta library preparation incorporated unique molecular identifiers. TCRdb reprocessed the PCR reads with MiXCR, giving one entry per CDR3 protein. The profile covers roughly 89,000 distinct CDR3 sequences, with 12% appearing a single time and more than 11% taken by the ten largest.

This receptor was identified in a human donor who donated a stem cell graft to a child with inherited bone marrow failure. The chain links TRBV27 to TRBJ1-2, with no clear D. Sequencing was performed on PBMCs from the stem cell graft donor, taken from the stem cell graft. The CDR3 is CASKPSIHYGYTF. The CDR3 DNA follows: TGTGCCAGCAAACCCAGCATACACTATGGCTACACCTTC.